The 21 T cell receptor beta chains below all came from one sample that was sequenced in a study of cytomegalovirus exposure and HLA in healthy donors. Primers: 60 Vbeta forward and 13 Jbeta reverse. Method: immunoSEQ multiplex PCR; TCRdb's copy keeps in-frame clones and lacks some. The data hold 150,000 to 200,000 clones, with 75% to 85% observed a single time. The specimen sequenced was PBMCs. The origin of the receptors is a woman aged 45-60 years in good health and CMV-seropositive.

The CDR3 reads CATSGRGITDTQYF. In nucleotides, the CDR3 is TGTGCCACCAGCGGACGGGGGATCACAGATACGCAGTATTTT. The chain joins TRBV15 to TRBJ2-3; perhaps TRBD2 as D (6 bases). Germline assignment: CDR1 LNHNV and CDR2 YYDKDF (reference sequence). The CDR3 spans 14 residues. Trimming left V 5 bases short and J 2 bases short, with 11 bases between.

CDR3: CASSVQGTANTEAFF. The CDR3 nucleotides read TGTGCCAGCAGCGTCCAAGGGACAGCAAACACTGAAGCTTTCTTT. The chain couples TRBV7-9 to TRBJ1-1; 7 bases fit TRBD1. Germline V CDR1 and CDR2: SEHNR, FQNEAQ (reference sequence). The CDR3 has 15 amino acids. V shed 5 bases and J 2 bases; nucleotides not matched to a gene: 8.

This sequence joins TRBV10-3 and TRBJ2-3; 9 bases agree with TRBD2. This CDR3 region has 16 residues. V gave up 5 bases and J gave up 3 bases; unmatched junction bases: 9. The germline V gene has CDR1 ENHRY and CDR2 SYGVKD. This CDR3 is CAISPQRAGGTDTQYF. CDR3 sequence (DNA): TGTGCCATCAGTCCCCAGCGGGCGGGGGGGACAGATACGCAGTATTTT.

The rearrangement links TRBV6-5 to TRBJ2-7, with 9 nucleotides matching TRBD2. Looked up from germline, CDR1 is MNHEY and CDR2 is SVGAGI. CDR3 length: 13 amino acids. Trimming at V came to 6 bases and at J to 3 bases, leaving 3 bases not matched to a gene. The CDR3 DNA follows: TGTGCCAGCAGGATTAGCGGGAGCTACGAGCAGTACTTC. Its protein product is CASRISGSYEQYF.

This clone was seen a single time. The V and J genes are TRBV7-2 and TRBJ2-3; D gene ambiguous. Trimming removed 2 bases from V and 3 bases from J, with 12 bases in between. Germline assignment: CDR1 SGHTA and CDR2 FQGNSA. The CDR3 runs 15 residues. The DNA of the CDR3 is TGTGCCAGCAGCTTAATTCTCGGGTATACAGATACGCAGTATTTT. Translation gives CASSLILGYTDTQYF. Supplemented by reference TRBV7-2 and TRBJ2-3, the full variable domain reads GAGVSQSPSNKVTEKGKDVELRCDPISGHTALYWYRQSLGQGLEFLIYFQGNSAPDKSGLPSDRFSAERTGGSVSTLTIQRTQQEDSAVYLCASSLILGYTDTQYFGPGTRLTVL.

The chain employs TRBV28 and TRBJ2-7, with D hard to call. Trimming cost V 4 bases and J 0 bases, with 13 bases left between them. The CDR3 loop spans 15 amino acids. CDR1 MDHEN and CDR2 SYDVKM come from the germline V gene. The CDR3 coding sequence is TGTGCCAGCAGTTCCCCCTTACAGCTCTCCTACGAGCAGTACTTC. It is translated as CASSSPLQLSYEQYF. Full variable domain (remainder filled in from reference TRBV28 and TRBJ2-7): DVKVTQSSRYLVKRTGEKVFLECVQDMDHENMFWYRQDPGLGLRLIYFSYDVKMKEKGDIPEGYSVSREKKERFSLILESASTNQTSMYLCASSSPLQLSYEQYFGPGTRLTVT.

This clone was seen just once. The rearrangement links TRBV9 to TRBJ1-3; the D gene is possibly TRBD1 (5 bases). The CDR3 is 15 residues long. Germline V lookup: CDR1 SGDLS, CDR2 YYNGEE. V was clipped by 5 bases and J by 3 bases, with 15 bases between them. The CDR3 region is CASSDLGVLGNTIYF. The CDR3 nucleotides are TGTGCCAGCAGTGACCTAGGGGTACTTGGAAACACCATATATTTT.

This clone was seen only a few times. This rearrangement joins TRBV29-1 to TRBJ2-5; D is possibly TRBD2 (7 bases). Germline-derived CDR1 and CDR2 are SQVTM and ANQGSEA. The CDR3 has 12 residues. V was pared by 7 bases and J by 3 bases, with 12 bases between. CDR3 in amino acids: CSAGEGEETQYF. Written as DNA, the CDR3 is TGCAGCGCCGGGGAGGGGGAAGAGACCCAGTACTTC.

The chain has TRBV19 and TRBJ2-1; D possibly corresponds to TRBD2 (5 bases). Germline V gene data show CDR1 as LNHDA and CDR2 as SQIVND (reference sequence). Deletions cut 7 bases from V and 2 bases from J, with 12 bases between. CDR3 length equals 14 residues. The CDR3 region has the DNA TGTGCCAGTACTACGGGGTACCCCTACAATGAGCAGTTCTTC. It translates to CASTTGYPYNEQFF.

This chain connects TRBV5-1 to TRBJ1-2; 10 nucleotides match TRBD1. This CDR3 has 15 amino acids. Germline CDR1 is SGHRS and CDR2 is YFSETQ. Losses at the gene ends were 0 bases for V and 2 bases for J; bases not matched to a gene: 1. The CDR3 reads CASSLEGQGNYGYTF. Here the CDR3 DNA reads TGCGCCAGCAGCTTGGAGGGACAGGGGAACTATGGCTACACCTTC.

The chain has TRBV5-6 and TRBJ2-7, with TRBD2 matching over 8 bases. This CDR3 is 18 amino acids long. The germline V gene encodes CDR1 SGHDT and CDR2 YYEEEE. The V gene end was trimmed by 0 bases and the J gene end by 0 bases; junction bases not matched to a gene: 11. In DNA form, the CDR3 reads TGTGCCAGCAGCTTGGGGTTCTACGGGGGGGATCTCTCCTACGAGCAGTACTTC. As protein: CASSLGFYGGDLSYEQYF.

The rearrangement uses TRBV28 and TRBJ2-3, with 10 positions matching TRBD2. Germline-derived CDR1 and CDR2 are MDHEN and SYDVKM. There are 16 residues in the CDR3. V was pared by 4 bases and J by 5 bases, with 9 bases of the junction left unmatched. The CDR3 loop reads CASSSLAGEGRDTQYF. Here the CDR3 DNA reads TGTGCCAGCAGTTCCCTAGCGGGAGAGGGGAGAGATACGCAGTATTTT.

The chain links TRBV7-2 to TRBJ2-7; 11 positions agree with TRBD1. In germline, CDR1 is SGHTA, CDR2 FQGNSA. This CDR3 is built from 15 residues. The J segment lost 3 bases and the V segment lost 4 bases, leaving 5 bases of the junction unmatched. CDR3 in DNA: TGTGCCAGCAGCTGGGGGACAGGGGGAAGCTACGAGCAGTACTTC. Translating gives CASSWGTGGSYEQYF. Drawing the rest from reference TRBV7-2 and TRBJ2-7, the complete variable domain is GAGVSQSPSNKVTEKGKDVELRCDPISGHTALYWYRQSLGQGLEFLIYFQGNSAPDKSGLPSDRFSAERTGGSVSTLTIQRTQQEDSAVYLCASSWGTGGSYEQYFGPGTRLTVT.

J is TRBJ1-4 and V is TRBV7-2; D is perhaps TRBD1 (6 bases). The CDR3 is 15 residues long. The germline CDR1 and CDR2 sequences are SGHTA and FQGNSA. V lost 5 bases, J lost 3 bases, and 13 bases lay in between. CDR3 bases: TGTGCCAGCAGCGCCGGCAGGGGACCTAATGAAAAACTGTTTTTT. This sequence encodes CASSAGRGPNEKLFF.

This chain connects TRBV5-1 to TRBJ2-3, with a tentative D call TRBD1 (5 bases). V lost 0 bases and J 1 base, leaving 6 bases between the germline ends. Germline V gene sequence: CDR1 SGHRS, CDR2 YFSETQ. This CDR3 is built from 14 residues. For the CDR3, the DNA is TGCGCCAGCAGCTTGGTACAGGGCACAGATACGCAGTATTTT. Encoded protein: CASSLVQGTDTQYF.

The chain couples TRBV7-2 to TRBJ2-3; D remains ambiguous. CDR1 is SGHTA and CDR2 is FQGNSA in the germline V gene. The CDR3 is made up of 14 amino acids. Between the trimmed V and J ends, which lost 3 bases and 6 bases, there was a span of 13 bases. The DNA for the CDR3 is TGTGCCAGCAGCTTCCAACTTCCCCCCGATACGCAGTATTTT. Translating it yields CASSFQLPPDTQYF.

The DNA for the CDR3 is TGTGCCAGTAGTCTAAGGACTAGCGGGGGATCTTGGGGCACAGATACGCAGTATTTT. Translation: CASSLRTSGGSWGTDTQYF. This chain uses TRBV19 with TRBJ2-3; 13 nucleotides line up with TRBD2. Germline V lookup: CDR1 LNHDA, CDR2 SQIVND (reference sequence). The CDR3 has 19 residues. With V trimmed by 5 bases and J by 1 base, 12 bases remained unmatched.

This clone was counted a few times. This sequence joins TRBV7-2 and TRBJ1-1; no definite D call. Between the trimmed V and J ends, which lost 5 bases and 2 bases, there was a span of 12 bases. There are 14 residues in the CDR3. Germline V gives CDR1 SGHTA, CDR2 FQGNSA. CDR3 nucleotide sequence: TGTGCCAGCAGCGTAGGAGGATCAAACACTGAAGCTTTCTTT. Its protein is CASSVGGSNTEAFF.

The genes are TRBV5-1 and TRBJ2-5; D remains ambiguous. Germline lookup yields CDR1 SGHRS and CDR2 YFSETQ. Trimming shortened V by 4 bases and J by 0 bases, and 16 bases separated the two germline ends. The CDR3 length is 16 residues. CDR3 bases: TGCGCCAGCAGCCCGGCAGGAATGCCCAACCAAGAGACCCAGTACTTC. Encoded protein: CASSPAGMPNQETQYF.

The sample holds one count of this clone. The chain employs TRBV5-1 and TRBJ2-5; TRBD1 agrees at 9 bases. J was trimmed by 1 base and V by 1 base; bases with no gene match: 8. In germline, CDR1 is SGHRS, CDR2 YFSETQ. The CDR3 spans 17 residues. The CDR3 spells CASSLLSGQGFQETQYF. CDR3 nucleotides: TGCGCCAGCAGCTTGCTGTCGGGACAGGGATTCCAAGAGACCCAGTACTTC.

The V gene is TRBV5-1, the J gene TRBJ2-1; 11 bases are a match to TRBD2. The CDR3 spans 15 residues. V was clipped by 1 base and J by 6 bases; unmatched bases: 3. Per the germline V gene, CDR1 is SGHRS and CDR2 is YFSETQ. CDR3 sequence: CASSLRLAGTNEQFF. Written as DNA, the CDR3 is TGCGCCAGCAGCTTGAGACTAGCGGGAACCAATGAGCAGTTCTTC.